Following are 22 T cell receptor beta chains from one sample sequenced in a study of blood T cell repertoires in COVID-19. Libraries were prepared by immunoSEQ multiplex PCR; TCRdb keeps only in-frame clonotypes and omits some of them. The sample carries about 150,000 clones, 65% to 90% recorded once. Sequenced material: peripheral blood. The receptor source for this set is a woman in her forties or fifties in a cohort sampled during active or convalescent COVID-19.

The chain couples TRBV18 to TRBJ1-2; TRBD1 matches 10 bases. The germline CDR1 and CDR2 sequences are KGHSH and LQKENI. This CDR3 is 15 amino acids long. V lost 3 bases, J lost 8 bases, and 9 bases stayed unmatched. CDR3 nucleotide sequence: TGTGCCAGCTCACCGGGACAGGGGATCTCTTACGGCTACACCTTC. Translating gives CASSPGQGISYGYTF.

The J gene is TRBJ1-2, the V gene TRBV9, with 8 bases that match TRBD1. The CDR3 contains 12 residues. Germline V gene data show CDR1 as SGDLS and CDR2 as YYNGEE. V shed 2 bases, J shed 8 bases, and the junction held 2 bases outside the gene matches. The CDR3 protein is CASSVDRGGYTF. The CDR3 coding sequence is TGTGCCAGCAGCGTTGACAGGGGAGGCTACACCTTC. Using reference TRBV9 and TRBJ1-2 for the parts outside the CDR3, the full variable domain is DSGVTQTPKHLITATGQRVTLRCSPRSGDLSVYWYQQSLDQGLQFLIQYYNGEERAKGNILERFSAQQFPDLHSELNLSSLELGDSALYFCASSVDRGGYTFGSGTRLTVV.

V and J are TRBV2 and TRBJ1-1; 8 bases line up with TRBD1. Germline assignment: CDR1 SNHLY and CDR2 FYNNEI. Trimming took 10 bases from V and 4 from J; bases not matched to a gene: 8. The CDR3 is 13 residues long. CDR3 bases: TGTGCCACCCTGACAGGGGCAGGCACTGAAGCTTTCTTT. Translating gives CATLTGAGTEAFF.

A single count supports this clone. The chain carries TRBV7-9 and TRBJ2-1; perhaps TRBD1 as D (6 bases). The CDR3 consists of 13 residues. V was pared by 5 bases and J by 7 bases, with 12 bases between. Germline V lookup: CDR1 SEHNR, CDR2 FQNEAQ (reference sequence). In DNA, the CDR3 is TGTGCCAGCAGCCCGGGACACTGGAATGAGCAGTTCTTC. Translation gives CASSPGHWNEQFF.

The chain employs TRBV4-2 and TRBJ2-3; 16 bases match TRBD2. Germline trimming cut 6 bases from V and 5 bases from J; bases unmatched to any gene: 5. CDR1 is LGHNA, CDR2 YNFKEQ, per germline. The CDR3 covers 16 residues. The CDR3 nucleotides are TGTGCCAGCAGTGGGACTAGCGGGGGGGTGGTAGATACGCAGTATTTT. Protein: CASSGTSGGVVDTQYF.

This chain uses TRBV5-1 with TRBJ1-6, with D hard to call. In germline, CDR1 is SGHRS, CDR2 YFSETQ. The CDR3 spans 15 residues. Trimming pared 0 bases from V and 7 bases from J, leaving 11 bases between. In DNA, the CDR3 is TGCGCCAGCAGCTTGGATTTGGGAGGCAATTCACCCCTCCACTTT. Amino acid sequence: CASSLDLGGNSPLHF.

The chain recombines TRBV25-1 with TRBJ1-4, with 7 bases that match TRBD1. The length of the CDR3 is 14 residues. Germline V gene lookup returns CDR1 MGHDK and CDR2 SYGVNS. J was trimmed by 4 bases and V by 4 bases; bases with no gene match: 3. The CDR3 nucleotides are TGTGCCAGCAGTGCCGGGACAGTTAATGAAAAACTGTTTTTT. It specifies CASSAGTVNEKLFF.

The CDR3 reads CASTTGVSLENTIYF. The DNA of the CDR3 is TGTGCCAGCACCACAGGTGTGTCTCTGGAAAACACCATATATTTT. J is TRBJ1-3 and V is TRBV5-5; perhaps TRBD1 as D (5 bases). The V gene lost 6 bases and the J gene lost 6 bases, with 19 bases spanning the gap. Germline values: CDR1 SGHKS, CDR2 YYEKEE (reference sequence). This CDR3 comprises 15 residues.

This clone was recorded at least ten times. This chain joins TRBV5-6 and TRBJ2-5; D is ambiguous. The CDR3 has 14 residues. Germline CDR1 and CDR2: SGHDT and YYEEEE. Between the trimmed V and J ends, which lost 4 bases and 1 base, there was a span of 11 bases. CDR3 loop: CASSVRRGQETQYF. For the CDR3, the DNA is TGTGCCAGCAGCGTAAGGCGCGGCCAAGAGACCCAGTACTTC.

The chain recombines TRBV7-2 with TRBJ1-1, with 10 positions matching TRBD1. With V trimmed by 5 bases and J by 6 bases, 6 bases remained unmatched. CDR3 length: 14 residues. Germline CDR1 reads SGHTA; CDR2 reads FQGNSA. The CDR3 DNA sequence: TGTGCCAGCAGCCGGACAGGGGGAGTCTCTGAAGCTTTCTTT. Translation: CASSRTGGVSEAFF. The complete variable domain, with remaining parts taken from reference TRBV7-2 and TRBJ1-1, reads GAGVSQSPSNKVTEKGKDVELRCDPISGHTALYWYRQSLGQGLEFLIYFQGNSAPDKSGLPSDRFSAERTGGSVSTLTIQRTQQEDSAVYLCASSRTGGVSEAFFGQGTRLTVV.

This chain joins TRBV5-4 and TRBJ2-5; unclear D gene. CDR1 is SGHNT, CDR2 YYREEE, per germline (reference sequence). This CDR3 region has 12 residues. V lost 0 bases, J lost 2 bases, and 2 bases lay in between. The CDR3 loop is CASSLAQETQYF. The CDR3 DNA reads as TGTGCCAGCAGCTTGGCTCAAGAGACCCAGTACTTC.

V usage is TRBV19 and J usage is TRBJ1-4; 9 positions agree with TRBD1. This CDR3 comprises 18 residues. V lost 1 base to trimming and J lost 0 bases; unmatched junction nucleotides: 6. Germline V gene lookup returns CDR1 LNHDA and CDR2 SQIVND (reference sequence). The CDR3 sequence: CASSIAGQGLATNEKLFF. The DNA for the CDR3 is TGTGCCAGTAGTATAGCGGGACAGGGACTCGCAACTAATGAAAAACTGTTTTTT. Looking up the rest from reference TRBV19 and TRBJ1-4 gives the full variable domain: DGGITQSPKYLFRKEGQNVTLSCEQNLNHDAMYWYRQDPGQGLRLIYYSQIVNDFQKGDIAEGYSVSREKKESFPLTVTSAQKNPTAFYLCASSIAGQGLATNEKLFFGSGTQLSVL.

The V call is TRBV7-6, the J call TRBJ1-3; D uncertain. CDR3 length: 13 amino acids. Germline lookup yields CDR1 SGHVS and CDR2 FNYEAQ. The V end lost 5 bases, the J end lost 4 bases, and 9 bases lay between the germline ends. CDR3 region: CASSIGEGNTIYF. CDR3 in DNA: TGTGCCAGCAGCATTGGTGAGGGAAACACCATATATTTT.

This clone was picked up one time. The CDR3 region has the DNA TGTGCCAGTAGTACTCAACTTTCCCCCGACAGGTGGGATCAGCCCCAGCATTTT. Translation gives CASSTQLSPDRWDQPQHF. This sequence joins TRBV19 and TRBJ1-5, with D possibly matching TRBD1 (6 bases). This CDR3 region has 18 residues. The V gene's germline CDR1 is LNHDA and CDR2 SQIVND (reference sequence). V gave up 4 bases and J gave up 5 bases, with 24 bases separating them.

This chain's CDR3 is CASRTGRTGNTIYF. In DNA form, the CDR3 reads TGTGCCAGCAGAACTGGGAGGACTGGAAACACCATATATTTT. J is TRBJ1-3 and V is TRBV6-5; no reliable D call. V dropped 6 bases and J dropped 2 bases, with 11 bases sitting between them. The CDR3 has 14 amino acids. Germline CDR1 is MNHEY and CDR2 is SVGAGI.

This clone was counted a single time. The gene calls are TRBV19 and TRBJ2-3; D may be TRBD1 (5 bases). Between the trimmed V and J ends, which lost 4 bases and 0 bases, there was a span of 17 bases. Germline V gene data show CDR1 as LNHDA and CDR2 as SQIVND (reference sequence). The CDR3 extends over 17 amino acids. The CDR3 loop reads CASSRASLGPSTDTQYF. CDR3 DNA: TGTGCCAGTAGTAGGGCTAGTTTGGGGCCTAGCACAGATACGCAGTATTTT.

This chain connects TRBV3-1 (or the pseudogene TRBV3-2) to TRBJ1-3; possibly TRBD1 for D (6 bases). V lost 4 bases to trimming and J lost 1 base, with 14 bases between them. The germline V gene has CDR1 LGHDT and CDR2 YNNKEL (reference sequence). The CDR3 has 16 residues. CDR3 in amino acids: CASSPPGRGSGNTIYF. The CDR3 DNA follows: TGTGCCAGCAGCCCCCCAGGAAGGGGGTCTGGAAACACCATATATTTT.

Comments on this clone: The same CDR3 also results from other DNA sequences found in this sample. The CDR3 sequence is CAWSGGVTDTQYF. The CDR3 DNA reads as TGTGCCTGGAGCGGCGGGGTTACAGATACGCAGTATTTT. The chain uses TRBV30 and TRBJ2-3, with D maybe TRBD2 (6 bases). CDR1 and CDR2 from the germline V gene are GTSNPN and SVGIG (reference sequence). The CDR3 sequence is 13 residues long. V lost 3 bases and J 3 bases, leaving 10 bases between the germline ends.

This sequence joins TRBV19 and TRBJ1-5; D is uncertain. Between the trimmed V and J ends, which lost 5 bases and 5 bases, there was a span of 10 bases. The CDR3 totals 13 residues. CDR1 is LNHDA and CDR2 is SQIVND in the germline V gene (reference sequence). Here the CDR3 DNA reads TGTGCCAGTAGTTCTAGGAGACATCAGCCCCAGCATTTT. Protein product: CASSSRRHQPQHF.

A few counts support this clone. This sequence joins TRBV3-1 (or the pseudogene TRBV3-2) and TRBJ1-3; no definite D call. Germline loops: CDR1 LGHDT, CDR2 YNNKEL (reference sequence). This CDR3 has 15 amino acids. V was pared by 4 bases and J by 4 bases, with 14 bases between. The CDR3 coding sequence is TGTGCCAGCAGCCGATCCCGAGCAACGGGAAACACCATATATTTT. This codes for CASSRSRATGNTIYF.

This chain connects TRBV4-1 to TRBJ2-7; 9 nucleotides match TRBD1. The CDR3 length is 15 residues. V lost 4 bases, J lost 3 bases, and 7 bases stayed unmatched. Germline V gene lookup returns CDR1 MGHRA and CDR2 YSYEKL. The DNA of the CDR3 is TGCGCCAGCAGCCGCCGGACAGGGGTCCTCTACGAGCAGTACTTC. Translated, it gives CASSRRTGVLYEQYF.

The rearrangement joins TRBV30 to TRBJ2-4; TRBD2 aligns across 13 bases. The ends lost 2 bases at V and 0 bases at J; junction bases unmatched: 13. The CDR3 runs 20 residues. Germline values: CDR1 GTSNPN, CDR2 SVGIG (reference sequence). The CDR3 DNA reads TGTGCCTGGAGTTATCCTCCGGGACTAGCGGGGACCTTAGCCAAAAACATTCAGTACTTC. Its translation is CAWSYPPGLAGTLAKNIQYF.